This TCR beta chain was identified in a study of control samples from healthy donors and cancer patients. The germline gives CDR1 SGHTA, CDR2 FQGTGA. Trimming removed 1 base at V and 6 bases at J, with 10 bases between. This CDR3 has 14 amino acids. Libraries were prepared by immunoSEQ multiplex PCR; TCRdb keeps only in-frame clonotypes and omits some of them. The sample has about 95,000 clones; roughly nine tenths are singletons. This receptor was obtained from a woman aged 30 to 39 in good health. Sequenced input: blood. The rearrangement joins TRBV7-3 to TRBJ2-1; D not resolved. CDR3 sequence (DNA): TGTGCCAGCAGCTTAAGGGCAGACCGCAATGAGCAGTTCTTC. It specifies CASSLRADRNEQFF. Filled out from reference TRBV7-3 and TRBJ2-1, the complete variable domain reads GAGVSQTPSNKVTEKGKYVELRCDPISGHTALYWYRQSLGQGPEFLIYFQGTGAADDSGLPNDRFFAVRPEGSVSTLKIQRTERGDSAVYLCASSLRADRNEQFFGPGTRLTVL.